Included here is one T cell receptor (beta chain) sequence, with context. The antigen remains unidentified. The source of the sample is a study of T cells after posttransplantation cyclophosphamide. General study findings and limits: After PTCy, TRB diversity resembled that of CNI/methotrexate controls. Donor-recipient repertoire similarity was low at 1-2 months, rising over year one. Skin or GI-infiltrating T cells shared few TRB sequences with blood.

Libraries were prepared by immunoSEQ multiplex PCR; TCRdb keeps only in-frame clonotypes and omits some of them. The repertoire consists of about 66,000 clones, with about 94% occurring once and the leading ten covering about 3%. On the day of bone marrow donation, the related graft donor provided peripheral blood. CDR1 is SGHAT, CDR2 FQNNGV, per germline. The CDR3 length is 15 residues. This chain uses TRBV11-2 with TRBJ2-5, with D perhaps TRBD1 or TRBD2 (5 bases each). The J call is in doubt because the DNA end fits TRBJ2-7 better. This sequence was found in a woman younger than 45 in good health and a related stem cell transplant donor. The material sequenced was PBMCs. The CDR3 loop reads CASSTSMGPEYEQYF. The CDR3 bases are TGTGCCAGCAGCACCTCGATGGGACCTGAGTACGAGCAGTACTTC.